This entry lists 9 T cell receptor beta chains sequenced from one sample in a study of PD-1 blockade in classical Hodgkin lymphoma. Here immunoSEQ multiplex PCR was the method, and the copy in TCRdb shows in-frame clones only, minus some. The repertoire consists of 46,000 or so clones, with approximately 73% occurring once and the leading ten covering approximately 10%. The patients all showed relapse after autologous stem cell transplantation, while their brentuximab vedotin exposure varied. The sample in question was peripheral blood mononuclear cells (PBMCs), obtained at baseline. These receptors all stem from a human donor with classical Hodgkin lymphoma.

The gene calls are TRBV4-1 and TRBJ1-5; no clear D gene. The V gene's germline CDR1 is MGHRA and CDR2 YSYEKL. V was trimmed by 0 bases and J by 5 bases, leaving 11 bases between them. The CDR3 sequence is 15 residues long. The CDR3 region is CASSQDRGIHQPQHF. The CDR3 DNA sequence: TGCGCCAGCAGCCAAGATCGGGGAATTCATCAGCCCCAGCATTTT.

The V gene is TRBV5-1, the J gene TRBJ1-2, with TRBD1 as a possible D gene (6 bases). V was trimmed by 3 bases and J by 2 bases, leaving 11 bases between them. CDR3 size: 14 residues. Germline assignment: CDR1 SGHRS and CDR2 YFSETQ. CDR3 bases: TGCGCCAGCAGCTCAACAGGGCTAAACTATGGCTACACCTTC. Translated: CASSSTGLNYGYTF.

This chain connects TRBV5-1 to TRBJ1-6; 7 nucleotides line up with TRBD1. Trimming at V came to 4 bases and at J to 0 bases, leaving 7 bases not matched to a gene. The CDR3 runs to 17 residues. In germline, CDR1 is SGHRS, CDR2 YFSETQ. The CDR3 protein is CASSTRGWGSYNSPLHF. CDR3 bases: TGCGCCAGCAGCACCAGGGGGTGGGGCTCCTATAATTCACCCCTCCACTTT.

The CDR3 nucleotides read TGTGCCAGCAGGCCCGGGGGGGGCGGTGGCAATCAGCCCCAGCATTTT. Translated, it gives CASRPGGGGGNQPQHF. The rearrangement links TRBV27 to TRBJ1-5; tentative D call: TRBD1 (6 bases). Trimming removed 6 bases at V and 2 bases at J, with 17 bases between. The CDR3 length is 16 residues. Germline CDR1 is MNHEY and CDR2 is SMNVEV (reference sequence).

V is TRBV7-3 and J is TRBJ2-1; TRBD1 or TRBD2 may be the D gene (6 bases each). The CDR3 contains 15 residues. Germline V gives CDR1 SGHTA, CDR2 FQGTGA. The germline V and J ends were trimmed by 4 bases and 7 bases, with 17 bases remaining between them. The CDR3 coding sequence is TGTGCCAGCAGCTCTATAGCGGTAGGGGGGAATGAGCAGTTCTTC. Its protein product is CASSSIAVGGNEQFF.

The chain carries TRBV10-3 and TRBJ1-2; no reliable D call. Trimming shortened V by 8 bases and J by 8 bases, and 18 bases separated the two germline ends. The germline CDR1 and CDR2 sequences are ENHRY and SYGVKD. This CDR3 region has 13 residues. CDR3 DNA sequence: TGTGCCATCGGGCGGGGATATGGTTACGGCTACACCTTC. This gives the protein CAIGRGYGYGYTF.

This chain connects TRBV7-2 to TRBJ2-5; D is undetermined. The CDR3 extends over 14 amino acids. Germline lookup yields CDR1 SGHTA and CDR2 FQGNSA. Trimming left V 3 bases short and J 9 bases short, with 17 bases between. This CDR3 reads CASSFSRDTLSQYF. The CDR3 nucleotides read TGTGCCAGCAGCTTCAGTAGGGATACCCTCTCCCAGTACTTC. The full variable domain, with the rest looked up from reference TRBV7-2 and TRBJ2-5, is GAGVSQSPSNKVTEKGKDVELRCDPISGHTALYWYRQSLGQGLEFLIYFQGNSAPDKSGLPSDRFSAERTGGSVSTLTIQRTQQEDSAVYLCASSFSRDTLSQYFGPGTRLLVL.

This chain joins TRBV25-1 and TRBJ1-6; D gene ambiguous. The CDR3 totals 12 residues. Germline V gives CDR1 MGHDK, CDR2 SYGVNS. With 2 bases removed from V and 13 bases from J, the gap between germline ends came to 9 bases. CDR3 DNA: TGTGCCAGCAGTGAAGTGCATCGGCCCCTCCACTTT. Amino acids: CASSEVHRPLHF.

The rearrangement uses TRBV21-1 and TRBJ2-3; the DNA was not used to check the table's D call, TRBD2. TRBV21-1 is classified as a pseudogene. This CDR3 region has 20 residues. CDR3 residues: CASSKKGSPSPWGDTDTQYF. The CDR3 DNA reads as TGTGCCAGCAGCAAAAAGGGTAGCCCAAGTCCCTGGGGGGACACAGATACGCAGTATTTT.